Listed below are T cell receptor beta chains from one sample, sequenced in a study of identical twins. TCRdb used MiXCR to reprocess the 5' RACE reads, holding one entry per CDR3 protein. The data show about 700,000 distinct CDR3 sequences, with 5.5% to 6.5% seen just once and approximately 1.6% held by the top ten. The source material was naive T cells sorted from blood. These receptors all stem from a man aged 18-30 years in good health. Both conserved end residues are part of each CDR3. The D gene is left open where the match is weak. Clone sizes are given selectively: once, few, many, or a class where the clone is expanded.

clone_size: many; j_call: TRBJ2-1; d_call: TRBD2; v_call: TRBV20-1; cdr3_aa: CSVTSGLGGRAFNEQFF; cdr3_nt: TGCAGTGTCACATCTGGCCTCGGCGGGAGGGCCTTCAATGAGCAGTTCTTC
clone_size: many; j_call: TRBJ2-7; d_call: TRBD1; v_call: TRBV10-3; cdr3_aa: CAISVDRVYEQYF; cdr3_nt: TGTGCCATCAGCGTAGACAGGGTGTACGAGCAGTACTTC
clone_size: many; j_call: TRBJ2-5; d_call: -; v_call: TRBV12-3/TRBV12-4; cdr3_aa: CASSSGNQETQYF; cdr3_nt: TGTGCCAGCAGTAGCGGCAACCAAGAGACCCAGTACTTC
clone_size: few; j_call: TRBJ2-3; d_call: -; v_call: TRBV5-1; cdr3_aa: CASIQPGDSTDTQYF; cdr3_nt: TGCGCCAGCATACAACCCGGAGACAGCACAGATACGCAGTATTTT
clone_size: many; j_call: TRBJ2-3; d_call: -; v_call: TRBV20-1; cdr3_aa: CSARDGGVSTDTQYF; cdr3_nt: TGCAGTGCTAGAGATGGCGGGGTTAGCACAGATACGCAGTATTTT
clone_size: many; j_call: TRBJ2-5; d_call: TRBD2; v_call: TRBV27; cdr3_aa: CASSFRLAAQETQYF; cdr3_nt: TGTGCCAGCAGTTTCAGACTAGCGGCTCAAGAGACCCAGTACTTC
clone_size: few; j_call: TRBJ2-1; d_call: -; v_call: TRBV7-2; cdr3_aa: CASSLALKGGEQFF; cdr3_nt: TGTGCCAGCAGCTTAGCTCTCAAGGGCGGTGAGCAGTTCTTC
clone_size: -; j_call: TRBJ1-2; d_call: TRBD1; v_call: TRBV5-1; cdr3_aa: CASSIRQGANYGYTF; cdr3_nt: TGCGCCAGCAGCATCAGACAGGGGGCGAACTATGGCTACACCTTC
clone_size: -; j_call: TRBJ2-1; d_call: -; v_call: TRBV27; cdr3_aa: CATISVWYGDKNNEQFF; cdr3_nt: TGTGCCACCATATCCGTCTGGTACGGGGATAAAAACAATGAGCAGTTCTTC
clone_size: many; j_call: TRBJ2-1; d_call: -; v_call: TRBV20-1; cdr3_aa: CSARRSFPYNEQFF; cdr3_nt: TGCAGTGCTAGACGGAGTTTTCCCTACAATGAGCAGTTCTTC
clone_size: -; j_call: TRBJ1-5; d_call: -; v_call: TRBV15; cdr3_aa: CATSRYDQPQHF; cdr3_nt: TGTGCCACCAGCAGATATGATCAGCCCCAGCATTTT
clone_size: few; j_call: TRBJ2-5; d_call: TRBD1; v_call: TRBV7-9; cdr3_aa: CASSLLGWDREETQYF; cdr3_nt: TGTGCCAGCAGCTTACTCGGCTGGGACAGGGAAGAGACCCAGTACTTC
clone_size: few; j_call: TRBJ1-4; d_call: TRBD1; v_call: TRBV3-1; cdr3_aa: CASSLTGGKLFF; cdr3_nt: TGTGCCAGCAGCCTGACAGGGGGAAAACTGTTTTTT
clone_size: many; j_call: TRBJ1-4; d_call: -; v_call: TRBV12-3/TRBV12-4; cdr3_aa: CASSWQTANEKLFF; cdr3_nt: TGTGCCAGCAGTTGGCAAACGGCGAATGAAAAACTGTTTTTT
clone_size: -; j_call: TRBJ2-1; d_call: -; v_call: TRBV11-2; cdr3_aa: CASSLDRKWQFF; cdr3_nt: TGTGCCAGCAGCTTAGACCGGAAATGGCAGTTCTTC
clone_size: -; j_call: TRBJ2-7; d_call: -; v_call: TRBV28; cdr3_aa: CASSFRDIGSYEQYF; cdr3_nt: TGTGCCAGCAGTTTTAGGGACATCGGCTCCTACGAGCAGTACTTC
clone_size: few; j_call: TRBJ1-1; d_call: -; v_call: TRBV4-1; cdr3_aa: CASRPGRSGRGTEAFF; cdr3_nt: TGCGCCAGCAGGCCAGGTCGGTCGGGGAGGGGCACTGAAGCTTTCTTT
clone_size: -; j_call: TRBJ2-3; d_call: -; v_call: TRBV30; cdr3_aa: CAWSPLASPDTQYF; cdr3_nt: TGTGCCTGGAGCCCTCTAGCGAGCCCAGATACGCAGTATTTT
clone_size: many; j_call: TRBJ1-6; d_call: -; v_call: TRBV9; cdr3_aa: CASSQQDSPLHF; cdr3_nt: TGTGCCAGCAGCCAACAAGATTCACCCCTCCACTTT
clone_size: many; j_call: TRBJ2-7; d_call: -; v_call: TRBV6-2/TRBV6-3; cdr3_aa: CASIARDGSYEQYF; cdr3_nt: TGTGCCAGCATCGCCAGGGATGGATCCTACGAGCAGTACTTC
clone_size: once; j_call: TRBJ2-7; d_call: -; v_call: TRBV7-9; cdr3_aa: CASSFSPAGRIDEQYF; cdr3_nt: TGTGCCAGCAGCTTCAGTCCGGCAGGGAGGATCGACGAGCAGTACTTC
clone_size: many; j_call: TRBJ2-7; d_call: TRBD1; v_call: TRBV18; cdr3_aa: CASSRDRGPKNSYEQYF; cdr3_nt: TGTGCCAGCTCACGGGACAGGGGGCCCAAAAATTCGTACGAGCAGTACTTC
clone_size: many; j_call: TRBJ2-1; d_call: -; v_call: TRBV7-9; cdr3_aa: CASSLASSSLDEQFF; cdr3_nt: TGTGCCAGCAGCTTAGCGTCTTCTAGCCTGGATGAGCAGTTCTTC
clone_size: -; j_call: TRBJ2-7; d_call: -; v_call: TRBV3-1; cdr3_aa: CASSQSGDSGYEQYF; cdr3_nt: TGTGCCAGCAGCCAGTCTGGGGATTCGGGCTACGAGCAGTACTTC
clone_size: many; j_call: TRBJ1-2; d_call: TRBD1; v_call: TRBV12-3/TRBV12-4; cdr3_aa: CASGRQGRDGYTF; cdr3_nt: TGTGCCAGCGGGAGACAGGGCCGGGACGGCTACACCTTC